Given below is one T cell receptor (beta chain) in context. Its antigen is currently unknown. One end of the junction is discordant with germline, which a read error may explain. The entry originates in a study of T cell repertoires in cytomegalovirus infection. Whole-study results and caveats: Adding up the frequency of public TCR beta families identified people who carried CMV plus the relevant HLA.

The CDR3 runs 15 residues. Per the germline V gene, CDR1 is SEHNR and CDR2 is FQNEAQ (reference sequence). One entry per CDR3 protein results from TCRdb running MiXCR on the reads. The sample records about 150,000 distinct CDR3 sequences, roughly a quarter being singletons. The source is a human donor in good health (CMV status not recorded). Some clones in this sample may be carry-over from other donors' samples. The rearrangement uses TRBV7-9 and TRBJ1-2; 12 bases line up with TRBD1. The source material was PBMCs. The CDR3 sequence: CDSSSGDRGLYGYTF. Here the CDR3 DNA reads TGTGACAGCAGCTCCGGGGACAGGGGGCTCTATGGCTACACCTTC.